This paragraph covers one T cell receptor (beta chain) sequence. Germline lookup yields CDR1 MDHEN and CDR2 SYDVKM. The CDR3 spans 15 residues. V was trimmed by 2 bases and J by 0 bases, leaving 8 bases between them. The sample comes from a study of PD-L1 blockade in urothelial cancer. Across the study: Analysis of the blood was performed 3 weeks (second dose) and 6 weeks after treatment start.

Noted time point: pretreatment peripheral blood. Sequencing was performed with immunoSEQ multiplex PCR; in TCRdb, only in-frame clones are kept and a portion is missing. The sample yields roughly 50,000 clones, roughly nine tenths seen once. The sample in question was PBMCs, obtained around atezolizumab (anti-PD-L1) treatment. V usage is TRBV28 and J usage is TRBJ1-5; D may be TRBD1 (5 bases). The sequence was obtained from a woman aged 60-75 years with urothelial cancer. The CDR3 sequence: CASSLRGVSNQPQHF. The CDR3 DNA follows: TGTGCCAGCAGTTTACGGGGGGTTAGCAATCAGCCCCAGCATTTT.